Below, 12 T cell receptor beta chains from the same sample are listed, as sequenced in a study of CD8+CD57+ T cells in acquired aplastic anemia. TCR beta VDJ combinations and CDR3 sequences were profiled from genomic DNA. A single record per CDR3 protein comes from TCRdb applying MiXCR to the reads. The table lists 200,000 to 250,000 distinct CDR3 sequences, around 32% of them singletons, with roughly 1.1% in the top ten. Input material: sorted CD4+, CD8+, or CD8+CD57+ T cells (not recorded which) from PBMCs. Every receptor here comes from a human donor in good health, serving as a control.

V usage is TRBV29-1 and J usage is TRBJ2-1; 9 bases agree with TRBD1. With V trimmed by 5 bases and J by 2 bases, 7 bases remained unmatched. The CDR3 spans 15 residues. Germline values: CDR1 SQVTM, CDR2 ANQGSEA. The DNA of the CDR3 is TGCAGCGTTAGAACGGGACAGGGCGCCTACAATGAGCAGTTCTTC. As protein: CSVRTGQGAYNEQFF.

There are a few counts of this clonotype. This chain links TRBV27 with TRBJ1-6; TRBD1 matches 7 bases. V shed 5 bases, J shed 0 bases, and the junction held 1 base outside the gene matches. Germline lookup yields CDR1 MNHEY and CDR2 SMNVEV (reference sequence). This CDR3 has 15 residues. The CDR3 DNA sequence: TGTGCCAGCAGTCGGGACAGCTCCTATAATTCACCCCTCCACTTT. Amino acids: CASSRDSSYNSPLHF.

This clonotype was detected many times. This sequence joins TRBV29-1 and TRBJ1-2; D might be TRBD1 (6 bases). There are 13 residues in the CDR3. Germline loops: CDR1 SQVTM, CDR2 ANQGSEA. The ends were cut back, 5 bases at V and 7 bases at J, with 17 bases in the middle. Here the CDR3 DNA reads TGCAGCGTTCGAGGGGGATATTTTTCTGGCTACACCTTC. Protein: CSVRGGYFSGYTF.

The V gene is TRBV4-1, the J gene TRBJ1-5; no clear D. CDR1 is MGHRA and CDR2 is YSYEKL in the germline V gene. V shed 1 base and J shed 5 bases, with 18 bases lying between them. This CDR3 is built from 17 residues. CDR3 bases: TGCGCCAGCAGCCAAGGCTCCAACTCGGGAGCACATCAGCCCCAGCATTTT. Its protein product is CASSQGSNSGAHQPQHF.

To note about this clonotype: A read error may account for a junction end that differs from germline. This rearrangement joins TRBV2 to TRBJ2-7; D ambiguous. Germline CDR1 is SNHLY and CDR2 is FYNNEI. The CDR3 runs 10 residues. The CDR3 nucleotides are TGTGCTAGCTCCAATTACGGGCAGTACTTC. It yields the protein CASSNYGQYF.

The rearrangement uses TRBV2 and TRBJ2-3; weak D call: TRBD1 (5 bases). The length of the CDR3 is 15 residues. Trimming stripped 4 bases from V and 1 base from J, with 12 bases between. The germline gives CDR1 SNHLY, CDR2 FYNNEI. DNA for the CDR3: TGTGCCAGCAGTGTGACAGCGTGGGGCACAGATACGCAGTATTTT. This gives the protein CASSVTAWGTDTQYF. Full variable domain (remainder filled in from reference TRBV2 and TRBJ2-3): EPEVTQTPSHQVTQMGQEVILRCVPISNHLYFYWYRQILGQKVEFLVSFYNNEISEKSEIFDDQFSVERPDGSNFTLKIRSTKLEDSAMYFCASSVTAWGTDTQYFGPGTRLTVL.

Worth noting for this clonotype: Since a much larger clone is just one base distant, this may be a read error. This CDR3 is CASSLVTGGEQYF. In nucleotides, the CDR3 is TGCGCCAGCAGCTTGGTAACGGGGGGCGAGCAGTACTTC. This chain links TRBV5-1 with TRBJ2-7, with 7 bases that match TRBD2. CDR1 and CDR2 from the germline V gene are SGHRS and YFSETQ. V was clipped by 0 bases and J by 6 bases; unmatched bases: 3. This CDR3 contains 13 residues.

The chain has TRBV10-3 and TRBJ1-5; 7 nucleotides match TRBD1. The CDR3 runs 18 residues. J gave up 2 bases and V 0 bases, and 10 bases lay outside the gene matches. Germline V CDR1 and CDR2: ENHRY, SYGVKD. The CDR3 is CAISESTLTGPGNQPQHF. The CDR3, as DNA: TGTGCCATCAGTGAGTCGACTCTGACAGGGCCTGGCAATCAGCCCCAGCATTTT.

The rearrangement links TRBV2 to TRBJ2-4, with D hard to call. Trimming removed 6 bases from V and 1 base from J, with 10 bases in between. CDR1 and CDR2 (germline): SNHLY, FYNNEI. The CDR3 is 14 residues long. The CDR3 DNA reads TGTGCCAGCAGCCTTAGGACGGCCAAAAACATTCAGTACTTC. It yields the protein CASSLRTAKNIQYF.

This clonotype was picked up a small number of times. V and J are TRBV6-1 and TRBJ2-3; 9 nucleotides align to TRBD2. V was clipped by 5 bases and J by 3 bases; unmatched bases: 9. Germline lookup yields CDR1 MNHNS and CDR2 SASEGT. The CDR3 runs 16 residues. CDR3: CASSPLAGVSTDTQYF. The CDR3 region has the DNA TGTGCCAGCAGTCCATTAGCGGGAGTGTCGACAGATACGCAGTATTTT.

Points on this clonotype: Possible read error: a much larger clone is one base away. The gene calls are TRBV20-1 and TRBJ2-1, with a weak D call TRBD1 (6 bases). Germline CDR1 DFQATT, CDR2 SNEGSKA (reference sequence). The CDR3 is 13 residues long. V was trimmed by 6 bases and J by 6 bases, leaving 15 bases between them. DNA for the CDR3: TGCAGTGCAGAACAGGGATTGGCCAATGAGCAGTTCTTC. Protein sequence: CSAEQGLANEQFF.

V is TRBV10-1 and J is TRBJ1-2; TRBD1 matches at 8 bases. V lost 6 bases and J lost 8; bases outside the gene matches: 8. Per germline, CDR1 WNHNN and CDR2 SYGVQD (reference sequence). This CDR3 is 13 amino acids long. The DNA for the CDR3 is TGCGCCAGCAGCCAGGACAGGGATAGCGGCTACACCTTC. Its translation: CASSQDRDSGYTF.